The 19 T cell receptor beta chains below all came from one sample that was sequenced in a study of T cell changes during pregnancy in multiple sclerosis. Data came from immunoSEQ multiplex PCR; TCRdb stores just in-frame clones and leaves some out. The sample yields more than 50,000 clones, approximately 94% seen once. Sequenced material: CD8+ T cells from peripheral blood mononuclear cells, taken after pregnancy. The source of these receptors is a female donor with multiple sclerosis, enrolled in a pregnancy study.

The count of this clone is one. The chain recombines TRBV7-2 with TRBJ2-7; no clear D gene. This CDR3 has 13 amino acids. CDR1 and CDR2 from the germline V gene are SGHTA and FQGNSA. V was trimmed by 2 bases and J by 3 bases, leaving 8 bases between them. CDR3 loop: CASSLSTGYEQYF. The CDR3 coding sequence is TGTGCCAGCAGCTTATCTACGGGCTACGAGCAGTACTTC.

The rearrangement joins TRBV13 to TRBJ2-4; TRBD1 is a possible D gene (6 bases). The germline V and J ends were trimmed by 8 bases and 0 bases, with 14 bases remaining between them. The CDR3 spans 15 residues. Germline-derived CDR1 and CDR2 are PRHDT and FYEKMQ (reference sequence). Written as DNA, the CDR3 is TGTGCCAGCGGGGGCTACACCTTAGCCAAAAACATTCAGTACTTC. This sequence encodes CASGGYTLAKNIQYF.

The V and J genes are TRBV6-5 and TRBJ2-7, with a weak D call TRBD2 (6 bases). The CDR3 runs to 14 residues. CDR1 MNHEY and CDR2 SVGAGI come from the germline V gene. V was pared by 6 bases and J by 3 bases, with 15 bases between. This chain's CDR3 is CASSYSDGSYEQYF. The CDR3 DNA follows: TGTGCCAGCAGCTATTCGGACGGGAGCTACGAGCAGTACTTC.

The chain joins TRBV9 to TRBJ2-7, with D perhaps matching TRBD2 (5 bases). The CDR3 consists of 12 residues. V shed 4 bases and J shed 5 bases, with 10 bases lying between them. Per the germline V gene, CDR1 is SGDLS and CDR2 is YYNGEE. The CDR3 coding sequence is TGTGCCAGCAGCTCCCGGGGAGACGAGCAGTACTTC. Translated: CASSSRGDEQYF.

The CDR3 region is CASSKVAGMVNEQFF. The CDR3 DNA is TGTGCCAGCAGCAAAGTAGCGGGAATGGTCAATGAGCAGTTCTTC. V gene TRBV21-1 combines with J gene TRBJ2-1; no check of the table's D call, TRBD2, against the DNA was made. TRBV21-1 is designated a pseudogene. This CDR3 is built from 15 residues.

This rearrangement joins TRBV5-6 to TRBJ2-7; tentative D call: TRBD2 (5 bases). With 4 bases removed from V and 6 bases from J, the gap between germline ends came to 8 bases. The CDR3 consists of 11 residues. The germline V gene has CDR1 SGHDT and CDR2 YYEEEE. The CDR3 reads CASSISGEQYF. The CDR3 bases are TGTGCCAGCAGCATAAGCGGCGAGCAGTACTTC. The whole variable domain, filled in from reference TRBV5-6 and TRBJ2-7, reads DAGVTQSPTHLIKTRGQQVTLRCSPKSGHDTVSWYQQALGQGPQFIFQYYEEEERQRGNFPDRFSGHQFPNYSSELNVNALLLGDSALYLCASSISGEQYFGPGTRLTVT.

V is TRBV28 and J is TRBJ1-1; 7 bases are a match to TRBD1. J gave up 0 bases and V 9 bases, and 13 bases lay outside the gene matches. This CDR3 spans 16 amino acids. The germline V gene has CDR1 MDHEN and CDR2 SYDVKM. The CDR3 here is CASIYRDSYMNTEAFF. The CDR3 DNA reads TGTGCCAGTATTTACAGGGACAGTTACATGAACACTGAAGCTTTCTTT.

CDR3 DNA: TGTGCCAGCAGTTCTCCAAGGACAGGGGCCTACGAGCAGTACTTC. The encoded protein is CASSSPRTGAYEQYF. The rearrangement uses TRBV27 and TRBJ2-7, with 9 bases lining up with TRBD1. CDR1 is MNHEY and CDR2 is SMNVEV in the germline V gene (reference sequence). The CDR3 covers 15 residues. Germline trimming cut 4 bases from V and 2 bases from J; bases unmatched to any gene: 6.

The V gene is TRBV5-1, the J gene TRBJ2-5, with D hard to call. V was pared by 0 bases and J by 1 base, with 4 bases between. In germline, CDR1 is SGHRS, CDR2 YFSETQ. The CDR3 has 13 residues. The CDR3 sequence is CASSLDSQETQYF. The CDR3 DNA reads TGCGCCAGCAGCTTGGACAGCCAAGAGACCCAGTACTTC.

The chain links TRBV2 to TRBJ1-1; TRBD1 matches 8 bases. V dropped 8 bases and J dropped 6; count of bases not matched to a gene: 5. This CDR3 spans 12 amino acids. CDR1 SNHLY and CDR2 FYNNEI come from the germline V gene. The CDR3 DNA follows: TGTGCCAGCCGGACAGGGAGGCCTGAAGCTTTCTTT. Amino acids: CASRTGRPEAFF.

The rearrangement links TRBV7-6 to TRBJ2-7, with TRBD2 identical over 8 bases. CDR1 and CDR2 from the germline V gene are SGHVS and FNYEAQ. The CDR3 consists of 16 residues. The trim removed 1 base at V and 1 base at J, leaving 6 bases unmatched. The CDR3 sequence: CASSLVFGGGSYEQYF. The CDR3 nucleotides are TGTGCCAGCAGCTTAGTATTCGGGGGGGGATCCTACGAGCAGTACTTC.

The CDR3 region has the DNA TGTGCCAGCAGTGGGACAGGGGGTCGTGCCTACGAGCAGTACTTC. Protein sequence: CASSGTGGRAYEQYF. The genes are TRBV6-1 and TRBJ2-7, with 10 bases matching TRBD1. There are 15 residues in the CDR3. V trimming: 4 bases; J trimming: 2 bases; junction bases outside the gene matches: 5. The germline V gene has CDR1 MNHNS and CDR2 SASEGT.

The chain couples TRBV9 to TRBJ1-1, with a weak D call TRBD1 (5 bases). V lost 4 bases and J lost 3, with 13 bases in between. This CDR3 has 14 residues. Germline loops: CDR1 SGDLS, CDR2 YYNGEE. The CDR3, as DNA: TGTGCCAGCAGCCAGGGAGGGCGGGACACTGAAGCTTTCTTT. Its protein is CASSQGGRDTEAFF. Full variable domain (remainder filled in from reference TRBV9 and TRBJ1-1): DSGVTQTPKHLITATGQRVTLRCSPRSGDLSVYWYQQSLDQGLQFLIQYYNGEERAKGNILERFSAQQFPDLHSELNLSSLELGDSALYFCASSQGGRDTEAFFGQGTRLTVV.

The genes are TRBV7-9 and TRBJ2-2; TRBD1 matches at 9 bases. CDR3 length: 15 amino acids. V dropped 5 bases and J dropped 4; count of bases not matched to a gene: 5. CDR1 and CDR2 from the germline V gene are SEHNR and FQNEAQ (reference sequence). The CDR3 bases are TGTGCCAGCAGCCCGAGGACAGGGGCCACCGGGGAGCTGTTTTTT. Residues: CASSPRTGATGELFF.

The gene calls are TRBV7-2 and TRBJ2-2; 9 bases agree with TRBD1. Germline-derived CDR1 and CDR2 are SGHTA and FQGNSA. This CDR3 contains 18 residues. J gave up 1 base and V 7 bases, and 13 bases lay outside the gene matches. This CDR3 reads CASTRTPGQGGNTGELFF. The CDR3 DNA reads TGTGCCAGCACCCGAACACCGGGACAGGGAGGGAACACCGGGGAGCTGTTTTTT. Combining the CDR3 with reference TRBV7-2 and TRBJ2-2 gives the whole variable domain GAGVSQSPSNKVTEKGKDVELRCDPISGHTALYWYRQSLGQGLEFLIYFQGNSAPDKSGLPSDRFSAERTGGSVSTLTIQRTQQEDSAVYLCASTRTPGQGGNTGELFFGEGSRLTVL.

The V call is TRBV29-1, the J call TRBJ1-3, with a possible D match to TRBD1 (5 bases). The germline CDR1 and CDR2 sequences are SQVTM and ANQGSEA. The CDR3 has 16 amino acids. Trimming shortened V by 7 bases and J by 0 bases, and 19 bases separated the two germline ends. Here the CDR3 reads CSGTFIGHGSGNTIYF. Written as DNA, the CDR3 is TGCAGCGGCACGTTTATCGGACACGGCTCTGGAAACACCATATATTTT.

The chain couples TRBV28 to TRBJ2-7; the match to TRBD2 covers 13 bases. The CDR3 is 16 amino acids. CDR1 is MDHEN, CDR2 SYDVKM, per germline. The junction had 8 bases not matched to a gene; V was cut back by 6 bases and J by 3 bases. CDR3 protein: CASRGGLAGIVYEQYF. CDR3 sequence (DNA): TGTGCCAGCAGGGGGGGACTAGCGGGAATCGTCTACGAGCAGTACTTC.

The CDR3 is CASMGQEKAQRRTDTQYF. CDR3 DNA: TGTGCCAGCATGGGGCAGGAAAAAGCCCAACGGCGCACAGATACGCAGTATTTT. The chain joins TRBV2 to TRBJ2-3, with D perhaps matching TRBD1 (5 bases). The CDR3 sequence is 18 residues long. V lost 7 bases and J lost 1, with 24 bases in between. The germline V gene encodes CDR1 SNHLY and CDR2 FYNNEI.

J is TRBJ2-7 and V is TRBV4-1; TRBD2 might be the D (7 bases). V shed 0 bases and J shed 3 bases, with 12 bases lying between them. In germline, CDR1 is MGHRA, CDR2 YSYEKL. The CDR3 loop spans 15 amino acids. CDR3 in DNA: TGCGCCAGCAGCCAAGATATAGGGGGGGACTACGAGCAGTACTTC. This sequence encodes CASSQDIGGDYEQYF.